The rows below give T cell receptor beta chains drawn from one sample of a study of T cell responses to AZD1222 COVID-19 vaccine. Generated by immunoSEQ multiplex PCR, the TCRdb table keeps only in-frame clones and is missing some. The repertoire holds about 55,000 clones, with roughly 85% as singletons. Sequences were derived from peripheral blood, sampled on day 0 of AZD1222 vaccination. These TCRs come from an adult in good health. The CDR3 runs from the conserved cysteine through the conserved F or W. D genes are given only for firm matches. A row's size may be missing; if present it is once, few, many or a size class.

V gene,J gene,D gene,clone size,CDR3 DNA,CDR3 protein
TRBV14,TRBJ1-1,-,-,TGTGCCAGCAGCATGGGAGTGAACACTGAAGCTTTCTTT,CASSMGVNTEAFF
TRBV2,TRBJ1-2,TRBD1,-,TGTGCCAGCAGGCACCCGGGCCCCAGGGACAGCGAATACTATGGCTACACCTTC,CASRHPGPRDSEYYGYTF
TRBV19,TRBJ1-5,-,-,TGTGCCAGCTCAATCCTAGGGGTTCACACTCAGCCCCAGCATTTT,CASSILGVHTQPQHF
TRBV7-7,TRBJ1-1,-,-,TGTGCTAGCAGCTTAGGGAAGACAGGACCACTGAACACTGAAGCTTTCTTT,CASSLGKTGPLNTEAFF
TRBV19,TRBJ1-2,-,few,TGTGCCAGTAGTATAGAAGGGGCCTTGGATTCCCTTACGGACTATGGCTACACCTTC,CASSIEGALDSLTDYGYTF
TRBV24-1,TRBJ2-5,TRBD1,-,TGTGCCACCAGTGATGGGAACAAGACAGGGCTCCTCGAGACCCAGTACTTC,CATSDGNKTGLLETQYF
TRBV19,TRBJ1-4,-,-,TGTGCCAGTACGGGGGTACGGGGAACTGAAAAACTGTTTTTT,CASTGVRGTEKLFF
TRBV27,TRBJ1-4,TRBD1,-,TGTGCCAGCAAGGGGACAGCAACTAATGAAAAACTGTTTTTT,CASKGTATNEKLFF
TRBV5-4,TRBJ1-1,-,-,TGTGCCAGCAGCCCACGACTGCTGAACACTGAAGCTTTCTTT,CASSPRLLNTEAFF
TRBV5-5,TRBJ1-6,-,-,TGTGCCAGCAGCTCCCCAGAACAGGGACAATTAGGAACCCTCCACTTT,CASSSPEQGQLGTLHF
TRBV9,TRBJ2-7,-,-,TGTGCCAGCAGCGTGGATGGGGGACCTTCCTACGAGCAGTACTTC,CASSVDGGPSYEQYF
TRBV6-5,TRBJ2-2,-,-,TGTGCCAGCACAGCGAACACCGGGGAGCTGTTTTTT,CASTANTGELFF
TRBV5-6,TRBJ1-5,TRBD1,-,TGTGCCAGCAGCTGGGGTGGGACAGGGGTTTATAGCAATCAGCCCCAGCATTTT,CASSWGGTGVYSNQPQHF
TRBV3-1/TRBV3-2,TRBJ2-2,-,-,TGTGCCAGCAGCCAAGAAGGTACCGGGGAGCTGTTTTTT,CASSQEGTGELFF
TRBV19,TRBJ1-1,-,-,TGTGCCAGTAGTATTTTCGGTGGGAACACTGAAGCTTTCTTT,CASSIFGGNTEAFF
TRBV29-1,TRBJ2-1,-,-,TGCAGCGTTGAAGAGACAGGTTACAATGAGCAGTTCTTC,CSVEETGYNEQFF